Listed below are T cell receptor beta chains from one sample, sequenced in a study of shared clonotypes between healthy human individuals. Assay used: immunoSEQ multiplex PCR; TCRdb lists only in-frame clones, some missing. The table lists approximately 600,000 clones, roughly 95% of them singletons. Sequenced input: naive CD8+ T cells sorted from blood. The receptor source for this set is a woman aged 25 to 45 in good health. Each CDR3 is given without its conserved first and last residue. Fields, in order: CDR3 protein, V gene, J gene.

CDR3aa: SATRGGAVYEQY; v_gene: TRBV29-1; j_gene: .
CDR3aa: ASSYSRDNQGYEQF; v_gene: TRBV6-5; j_gene: TRBJ2-1
CDR3aa: ASSDTSRNSYEQY; v_gene: TRBV2; j_gene: TRBJ2-7
CDR3aa: ASSVRLGQGDQPQH; v_gene: TRBV2; j_gene: TRBJ1-5
CDR3aa: ASYDSGEGDTQY; v_gene: TRBV19; j_gene: TRBJ2-3
CDR3aa: ASSTTFPGDTQY; v_gene: TRBV6-5; j_gene: TRBJ2-3
CDR3aa: ASSIPLDRMNPYSNQPQH; v_gene: TRBV19; j_gene: TRBJ1-5
CDR3aa: ASSQDRDNYGYT; v_gene: TRBV10-2; j_gene: TRBJ1-2
CDR3aa: ASSTATNEKLF; v_gene: TRBV19; j_gene: TRBJ1-4
CDR3aa: ASKDSLYTDTQY; v_gene: TRBV19; j_gene: TRBJ2-3
CDR3aa: ASSIRDSNYEQY; v_gene: TRBV19; j_gene: TRBJ2-7
CDR3aa: ATSGTYNEQF; v_gene: TRBV19; j_gene: TRBJ2-1
CDR3aa: ASSSRLAGAEQY; v_gene: TRBV13; j_gene: TRBJ2-7
CDR3aa: ASTPRGGWGSEQY; v_gene: TRBV27; j_gene: TRBJ2-7
CDR3aa: ASSLGMGLASIEQY; v_gene: TRBV13; j_gene: TRBJ2-7
CDR3aa: ASSQDDWGGSYEQY; v_gene: TRBV4-1; j_gene: TRBJ2-7
CDR3aa: ASSLGNRGTEAF; v_gene: TRBV28; j_gene: TRBJ1-1
CDR3aa: ASSPWTSGLSYEQY; v_gene: TRBV2; j_gene: TRBJ2-7
CDR3aa: ASSVGLAGGSGSYEQY; v_gene: TRBV7-9; j_gene: TRBJ2-7
CDR3aa: ASGTFYGYT; v_gene: TRBV27; j_gene: TRBJ1-2
CDR3aa: ASSSLPQGVPYEQY; v_gene: TRBV28; j_gene: .
CDR3aa: ASSLNNYEQY; v_gene: TRBV7-8; j_gene: TRBJ2-7
CDR3aa: ASSARGTLYNEQF; v_gene: TRBV9; j_gene: TRBJ2-1
CDR3aa: ASSLGTGSNQPQH; v_gene: TRBV27; j_gene: TRBJ1-5
CDR3aa: ASIGTSGSGRRQY; v_gene: TRBV13; j_gene: TRBJ2-3
CDR3aa: ASSLMGQGDYGYT; v_gene: TRBV5-1; j_gene: TRBJ1-2
CDR3aa: ASSLGQNTEAF; v_gene: TRBV11-2; j_gene: TRBJ1-1
CDR3aa: ASSVGRGRDEQY; v_gene: TRBV9; j_gene: TRBJ2-7
CDR3aa: ASSLARGGGSNQPQH; v_gene: TRBV7-8; j_gene: TRBJ1-5
CDR3aa: ASSNSPLSVSYEQY; v_gene: TRBV7-9; j_gene: TRBJ2-7
CDR3aa: ASSGGFRTSYEQY; v_gene: TRBV5-1; j_gene: TRBJ2-7
CDR3aa: ASSFFEGGETQY; v_gene: TRBV11-2; j_gene: TRBJ2-5
CDR3aa: ASSSGDSYGYT; v_gene: TRBV27; j_gene: TRBJ1-2
CDR3aa: ASSRSYEQY; v_gene: TRBV28; j_gene: TRBJ2-7
CDR3aa: ASSLDSFYEQY; v_gene: TRBV5-5; j_gene: TRBJ2-7
CDR3aa: ASSLGTDTQY; v_gene: TRBV14; j_gene: TRBJ2-3
CDR3aa: ASTQRESAGELF; v_gene: TRBV6-1; j_gene: TRBJ2-2
CDR3aa: ASSSAPNRGNQPQH; v_gene: TRBV5-5; j_gene: TRBJ1-5
CDR3aa: ASSPLFNTEAF; v_gene: TRBV28; j_gene: TRBJ1-1
CDR3aa: AISDGTGVGEQY; v_gene: TRBV10-3; j_gene: TRBJ2-7
CDR3aa: ASSWSWTEAF; v_gene: TRBV11-2; j_gene: TRBJ1-1
CDR3aa: ASSNRGPGQPQH; v_gene: TRBV27; j_gene: TRBJ1-5
CDR3aa: ASSQDLLGDEF; v_gene: TRBV4-1; j_gene: TRBJ2-1